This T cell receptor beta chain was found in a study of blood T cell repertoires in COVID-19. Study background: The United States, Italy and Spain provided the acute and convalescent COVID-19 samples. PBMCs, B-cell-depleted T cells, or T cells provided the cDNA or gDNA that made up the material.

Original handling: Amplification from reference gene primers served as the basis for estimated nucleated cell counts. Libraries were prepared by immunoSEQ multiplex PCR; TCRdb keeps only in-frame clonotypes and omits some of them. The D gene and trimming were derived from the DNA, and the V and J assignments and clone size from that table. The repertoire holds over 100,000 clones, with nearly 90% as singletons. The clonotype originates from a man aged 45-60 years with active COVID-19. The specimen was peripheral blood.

This CDR3 is CASPGRDRATGELFF. Here the CDR3 DNA reads TGTGCCAGCCCGGGTCGGGACAGGGCCACCGGGGAGCTGTTTTTT. V is TRBV11-2 and J is TRBJ2-2; 9 nucleotides line up with TRBD1. The germline V gene has CDR1 SGHAT and CDR2 FQNNGV. The CDR3 spans 15 residues. The V gene end was trimmed by 8 bases and the J gene end by 4 bases; junction bases not matched to a gene: 8.